This T cell receptor beta chain was sequenced for a study of human T cells and chemical hapten exposure. TCRdb recomputed calls from the RACE reads with MiXCR, one row per CDR3 protein. The profile shows roughly 38,000 distinct CDR3 sequences, roughly 12% of them singletons. This CDR3 spans 13 amino acids. Germline V gene data show CDR1 as LGHDT and CDR2 as YNNKEL (reference sequence). The V end was cut by 4 bases, the J end by 8 bases, with 13 bases between. Time point defined: pre-sensitization, week 0. This sample's treatment: therapeutic diphenylcyclopropenone sensitization with weekly scalp DPC. This clonotype was counted ten times or more.

The chain combines TRBV3-1 with TRBJ2-3, with D perhaps given as TRBD1 or TRBD2 (5 bases each). The clonotype originates from a woman between 25 and 40 years old with alopecia areata. Some clones in this sample may be carry-over from other donors' samples. The starting material was whole blood, obtained in connection with sensitization to the hapten diphenylcyclopropenone (DPC). The CDR3 loop reads CASSPSRDGTQYF. In DNA, the CDR3 is TGTGCCAGCAGCCCTTCCAGGGACGGTACGCAGTATTTT.